This record covers a single TCR beta chain. The target antigen is unknown. This sample is part of a study of cytomegalovirus exposure and HLA in healthy donors. Study overall: The approximately 660 first-cohort repertoires shared a platform with the 110 or so validation repertoires, as reported in a later analysis.

Broader study findings: Altogether, some 170 TCR beta chains were recorded as cytomegalovirus-associated. Clusters of TCRs from the first cohort tended to co-occur in the roughly 120 validation repertoires (as a later analysis found).

Data came from immunoSEQ multiplex PCR; TCRdb stores just in-frame clones and leaves some out. This sample has approximately 160,000 clones, with 85% to 90% found just once. The source of this sequence is a woman younger than 30 in good health and CMV-seropositive. Sequenced sample: PBMCs.

The CDR3 loop reads CSAIPGTGDFWTEAFF. The CDR3 region has the DNA TGCAGCGCCATACCTGGGACAGGGGATTTTTGGACTGAAGCTTTCTTT. J is TRBJ1-1 and V is TRBV29-1; 10 bases line up with TRBD1. This CDR3 has 16 amino acids. The germline CDR1 and CDR2 sequences are SQVTM and ANQGSEA. The V and J ends lost 7 bases and 5 bases, in that order; junction bases with no gene match: 16.